This entry is about one T cell receptor beta chain. The data stem from a study of blood T cells in healthy people across ages. The ends were cut back, 7 bases at V and 7 bases at J, with 20 bases in the middle. The CDR3 is 14 residues long. Per germline, CDR1 MNHEY and CDR2 SMNVEV (reference sequence). A second PCR of about 7 to 12 cycles used a sample-barcoded 5' primer and a J-beta primer mix. Using its own MiXCR run on the 5' RACE reads, TCRdb lists one record per CDR3 protein. The profile shows about 840,000 distinct CDR3 sequences, about 28% of them singletons. These data also formed part of another study, on T cells of mothers and their children.

Sequencing was performed on blood. V gene TRBV27 combines with J gene TRBJ2-7, with D possibly matching TRBD2 (6 bases). The source of this sequence is a woman aged 40 to 55 in good health. The CDR3 DNA reads as TGTGCCAGCATGTTTCAGGGTGACGGGGGTGAGCAGTACTTC. Protein sequence: CASMFQGDGGEQYF.